This T cell receptor beta chain was identified in a study of cytomegalovirus exposure and HLA in healthy donors. V dropped 4 bases and J dropped 7; count of bases not matched to a gene: 6. This CDR3 region has 14 residues. The germline CDR1 and CDR2 sequences are LNHNV and YYDKDF (reference sequence). With 60 Vbeta and 13 Jbeta primers, the PCR was carried out. Clones were sequenced by immunoSEQ multiplex PCR, and TCRdb holds only the in-frame ones, with some missing. The repertoire holds roughly 160,000 clones, with around four fifths as singletons. This rearrangement joins TRBV15 to TRBJ2-4; 8 bases are a match to TRBD1. Sequencing input: PBMCs. The TCR was taken from a woman between 45 and 65 years old in good health and CMV-seronegative. This CDR3 reads CATSIGTGQNIQYF. The CDR3 DNA reads as TGTGCCACCAGCATAGGGACAGGTCAGAACATTCAGTACTTC.